This T cell receptor (beta chain) comes out of a study of identical twins. TCRdb independently ran MiXCR on the 5' RACE reads; one entry per CDR3 protein. The sample records 260,000 or so distinct CDR3 sequences, approximately 7.8% being singletons. These data also featured in a second study, about yellow fever vaccine responses in identical twins.

The TCR sequence derives from a young woman in good health. Sequenced: CD8+ T cells sorted from blood.

The CDR3 coding sequence is TGTGCCAGCAGCTTAGAGTGGTCCCTCCAAGAGACCCAGTACTTC. Its translation is CASSLEWSLQETQYF. The chain has TRBV11-2 and TRBJ2-5; D call uncertain. CDR1 and CDR2 (germline): SGHAT, FQNNGV. This CDR3 is 15 amino acids long. V dropped 0 bases and J dropped 1 base, with 9 bases sitting between them.